The T cell receptor (beta chain) described here comes from a study of cytomegalovirus exposure and HLA in healthy donors. V was shortened by 4 bases and J by 1 base, with 14 bases between the two germline ends. The CDR3 is 16 residues long. Germline loops: CDR1 MGHRA, CDR2 YSYEKL. With regard to this clone: What it binds is not known.

Profiling relied on immunoSEQ multiplex PCR, and the TCRdb table lists in-frame clones only, not all of them. The sample includes about 130,000 clones, around nine tenths of them seen just once. Separate from the approximately 650-subject first cohort, the approximately 130-subject validation cohort was the one that the donors belonged to. General study points: The study labeled 170 or so TCR beta chains cytomegalovirus-associated. Some public TCRs appeared in many individuals, while most sequences were rare. In vitro experiments confirmed that three CMV-associated chains were specific for CMV antigens.

The clonotype comes from a woman aged 18 to 35 in good health and CMV-seronegative. The chain joins TRBV4-1 to TRBJ2-4, with D tentatively TRBD1 (6 bases). The sample consisted of PBMCs. CDR3 in amino acids: CASSPQGRYAKNIQYF. The DNA for the CDR3 is TGCGCCAGCAGCCCTCAGGGGCGTTACGCCAAAAACATTCAGTACTTC.